These 30 T cell receptor delta chains originate from one sample sequenced in a study of gamma-delta T cells after stem cell transplantation. TCRdb repeated clone calling on the RT-PCR reads with CATT. The sample holds some 10,000 delta-chain clones, around 1.2% seen once. Sequencing was done on a sample of gamma-delta T cells. The source is a human donor. It is not recorded whose cells these are; they may come from a transplant donor.

This clone was seen a handful of times. The rearrangement uses TRDV2 and TRDJ1; TRDD3 aligns across 7 bases. This CDR3 contains 14 residues. Per the germline V gene, CDR1 is GEAIGNYY and CDR2 is EKD. Trimming took 3 bases from V and 3 from J; bases not matched to a gene: 6. The CDR3 is CACDPLGVSDKLIF. CDR3 sequence (DNA): TGTGCCTGTGACCCCCTGGGGGTCTCCGATAAACTCATCTTT.

Concerning this clone: The mismatch at residue 10 between this DNA's translation and the TCRdb protein of a much larger clone likely reflects a read error; the protein shown is translated from the DNA. The J gene is TRDJ1, the V gene TRDV2, with D tentatively TRDD3 (5 bases). With 4 bases removed from V and 3 bases from J, the gap between germline ends came to 17 bases. This CDR3 has 15 amino acids. CDR1 and CDR2 (germline): GEAIGNYY, EKD. Here the CDR3 DNA reads TGTGCCTGTGATGACCTGTCTCCGGGGGCCGATAAACTCATCTTT. It specifies CACDDLSPGADKLIF.

In nucleotides, the CDR3 is TGTGCCTGTGACAATTTACTGGAGGATCCCAGCTCCTGGGACACCCGACAGATGTTTTTC. It specifies CACDNLLEDPSSWDTRQMFF. This chain connects TRDV2 to TRDJ3, with a weak D call TRDD3 (5 bases). V shed 2 bases and J shed 0 bases, with 19 bases lying between them. Germline V gene lookup returns CDR1 GEAIGNYY and CDR2 EKD. The CDR3 loop spans 20 amino acids.

This clone was seen repeatedly, ten times or more. The rearrangement uses TRDV2 and TRDJ1; D may be TRDD3 (5 bases). The CDR3 spans 19 residues. Deletions cut 0 bases from V and 0 bases from J, with 22 bases between. CDR1 and CDR2 (germline): GEAIGNYY, EKD. DNA of the CDR3: TGTGCCTGTGACACCCTCAACCGTAGAGGGGACTCAAACACCGATAAACTCATCTTT. Translation: CACDTLNRRGDSNTDKLIF.

This clone showed up just a few times. The chain couples TRDV2 to TRDJ1; 12 nucleotides match TRDD3. Trimming took 1 base from V and 1 from J; bases not matched to a gene: 9. The CDR3 consists of 18 residues. Germline V gene sequence: CDR1 GEAIGNYY, CDR2 EKD. The CDR3 sequence is CACDTIQLGDTSTDKLIF. The CDR3 DNA follows: TGTGCCTGTGACACTATTCAACTGGGGGATACAAGCACCGATAAACTCATCTTT.

There are a few counts of this clone. The gene calls are TRDV2 and TRDJ1, with 7 bases lining up with TRDD3. V shed 3 bases, J shed 0 bases, and the junction held 15 bases outside the gene matches. CDR3 length: 18 amino acids. CDR1 and CDR2 (germline): GEAIGNYY, EKD. CDR3 in amino acids: CACDDLGLGVPYTDKLIF. The CDR3 bases are TGTGCCTGTGACGACCTTGGTCTGGGGGTCCCGTACACCGATAAACTCATCTTT.

As concerns this clone: The TCRdb protein comes from a much larger clone and disagrees with this DNA's translation at residue 7, likely due to a read error; the protein given here is derived from the DNA. V and J are TRDV2 and TRDJ1, with a possible D match to TRDD2 (7 bases). Per germline, CDR1 GEAIGNYY and CDR2 EKD. Trimming took off 3 bases at V and 0 bases at J, with 28 bases between the two ends. This CDR3 has 20 residues. CDR3 sequence reads: CACDPLPSFTGSSYTDKLIF. The CDR3 DNA reads TGTGCCTGTGACCCCCTACCTTCCTTTACTGGGAGTTCCTACACCGATAAACTCATCTTT.

This clone counts as medium-sized. The V gene is TRDV2, the J gene TRDJ1, with D perhaps matching TRDD3 (5 bases). The CDR3 runs to 16 residues. In germline, CDR1 is GEAIGNYY, CDR2 EKD. V was clipped by 3 bases and J by 1 base, with 17 bases between them. As DNA, the CDR3 is TGTGCCTGTGACTCGATCGATACATTCGGCACCGATAAACTCATCTTT. It codes for CACDSIDTFGTDKLIF.

To note about this clone: This same CDR3 is encoded by further DNA sequences in the sample. The rearrangement joins TRDV2 to TRDJ1; 12 bases map to TRDD3. V was pared by 3 bases and J by 0 bases, with 7 bases of the junction left unmatched. Germline V gives CDR1 GEAIGNYY, CDR2 EKD. CDR3 length equals 17 residues. For the CDR3, the DNA is TGTGCCTGTGACCCTATACTGGGGGATACCTACACCGATAAACTCATCTTT. This codes for CACDPILGDTYTDKLIF.

Ten or more counts support this clone. This sample also contains other DNA sequences that code for the same CDR3. V gene TRDV2 combines with J gene TRDJ1; maybe TRDD3 (6 bases). The CDR3 spans 21 residues. The ends were cut back, 1 base at V and 0 bases at J, with 29 bases in the middle. CDR1 is GEAIGNYY, CDR2 EKD, per germline. Written as DNA, the CDR3 is TGTGCCTGTGACACGATCATTAGTACTGGGTCCGCTCTCCGGTACACCGATAAACTCATCTTT. It translates to CACDTIISTGSALRYTDKLIF.

This clone was observed at least ten times. The chain combines TRDV2 with TRDJ3; D possibly corresponds to TRDD3 (5 bases). This CDR3 contains 19 residues. Trimming stripped 3 bases from V and 0 bases from J, with 17 bases between. Germline lookup yields CDR1 GEAIGNYY and CDR2 EKD. CDR3 amino acids: CACDQSGGPGSWDTRQMFF. The CDR3 nucleotides are TGTGCCTGTGACCAGTCGGGGGGCCCCGGCTCCTGGGACACCCGACAGATGTTTTTC.

In its sample, this clone was seen a few times. The genes are TRDV2 and TRDJ1; 13 nucleotides align to TRDD3. There are 20 residues in the CDR3. The germline V gene encodes CDR1 GEAIGNYY and CDR2 EKD. The V and J ends lost 0 bases and 0 bases, in that order; junction bases with no gene match: 12. CDR3 in DNA: TGTGCCTGTGACACCGTGGCCACTGGGGGATACGGTTCGGACACCGATAAACTCATCTTT. Translation: CACDTVATGGYGSDTDKLIF.

This clone was seen a few times. A far bigger clonotype differs at one base, so this is likely a read error. This sample includes further DNA sequences coding for the same CDR3. The chain employs TRDV2 and TRDJ1; D gene ambiguous. Germline-derived CDR1 and CDR2 are GEAIGNYY and EKD. The CDR3 has 14 amino acids. V was trimmed by 1 base and J by 5 bases, leaving 13 bases between them. The CDR3 sequence is CACDTVGSGDKLIF. The DNA of the CDR3 is TGTGCCTGTGACACTGTCGGGAGTGGTGATAAACTCATCTTT.

The sample holds a few counts of this clone. This likely came from a read error, as a far larger clone is one base away. Additional DNA sequences in this sample encode the identical CDR3. The V gene is TRDV2, the J gene TRDJ1; D gene unclear. This CDR3 is built from 14 residues. The ends were cut back, 2 bases at V and 0 bases at J, with 9 bases in the middle. Germline V gene data show CDR1 as GEAIGNYY and CDR2 as EKD. In nucleotides, the CDR3 is TGTGCCTGTGACAACCTCGGGGACACCGATAAACTCATCTTT. Its translation: CACDNLGDTDKLIF.

This clone is medium-sized in the sample. V usage is TRDV2 and J usage is TRDJ1; 11 nucleotides agree with TRDD3. The V gene end was trimmed by 0 bases and the J gene end by 2 bases; junction bases not matched to a gene: 10. This CDR3 spans 18 amino acids. Germline V gene sequence: CDR1 GEAIGNYY, CDR2 EKD. CDR3 region: CACDTVRTGGYGTDKLIF. CDR3 nucleotides: TGTGCCTGTGACACCGTCCGTACTGGGGGATATGGGACCGATAAACTCATCTTT.

A remark on this clone: It differs at one base from a far larger clone, so likely a read error. The same CDR3 also results from other DNA sequences found in this sample. The chain employs TRDV2 and TRDJ1, with D tentatively TRDD3 (6 bases). Per the germline V gene, CDR1 is GEAIGNYY and CDR2 is EKD. CDR3 size: 15 residues. Between the trimmed V and J ends, which lost 5 bases and 2 bases, there was a span of 17 bases. The CDR3, as DNA: TGTGCCTGTGTCTCACTGGGAGTTTTTACCGATAAACTCATCTTT. It encodes CACVSLGVFTDKLIF.

This clone is labeled as medium-sized (0.01 to 0.1%). This same CDR3 is encoded by further DNA sequences in the sample. This rearrangement joins TRDV2 to TRDJ1; 11 bases match TRDD3. The V gene's germline CDR1 is GEAIGNYY and CDR2 EKD. This CDR3 has 18 amino acids. V lost 0 bases to trimming and J lost 4 bases; unmatched junction nucleotides: 12. The chain's CDR3 is CACDTVASLGDTGDKLIF. CDR3 DNA: TGTGCCTGTGACACCGTGGCTTCCCTGGGGGATACCGGCGATAAACTCATCTTT.

This clone was found a few times. TCRdb's listed protein matches a much larger clone and diverges from this DNA's translation at residue 9, likely through a read error; the protein shown comes from the DNA. The rearrangement links TRDV2 to TRDJ1; 9 nucleotides align to TRDD3. After removal of 2 bases from V and 0 bases from J, the junction contained 6 bases not matched to a gene. In germline, CDR1 is GEAIGNYY, CDR2 EKD. There are 16 residues in the CDR3. This CDR3 is CACDSMGDSHTDKLIF. DNA of the CDR3: TGTGCCTGTGACAGTATGGGGGATAGTCACACCGATAAACTCATCTTT.

By frequency in the sample, this clone is large. This sample includes further DNA sequences coding for the same CDR3. The chain's CDR3 is CACDTHFFQGATDKLIF. The CDR3, as DNA: TGTGCCTGTGACACCCACTTCTTCCAGGGCGCTACCGATAAACTCATCTTT. The chain is built from TRDV2 and TRDJ1; possibly TRDD2 for D (5 bases). Germline loops: CDR1 GEAIGNYY, CDR2 EKD. Trimming removed 0 bases at V and 2 bases at J, with 18 bases between. The CDR3 extends over 17 amino acids.

In the case of this clone: This may be a read error, as it is one base from a much larger clone. The same CDR3 also results from other DNA sequences found in this sample. The chain couples TRDV2 to TRDJ1; 9 bases match TRDD3. Germline loops: CDR1 GEAIGNYY, CDR2 EKD. The CDR3 sequence is 17 residues long. This CDR3 reads CACDTLSRGYATDKLIF. The DNA for the CDR3 is TGTGCCTGCGACACCCTATCTCGGGGATACGCCACCGATAAACTCATCTTT.

This clone has at least ten counts. The chain combines TRDV2 with TRDJ1; tentatively, D is TRDD3 (6 bases). V was cut by 0 bases and J by 2 bases, with 27 bases left in between. The CDR3 loop spans 20 amino acids. Per germline, CDR1 GEAIGNYY and CDR2 EKD. The CDR3 DNA sequence: TGTGCCTGTGACACCGTTCGGTCTGGGGACCACCTCAGGGAGACCGATAAACTCATCTTT. Translation: CACDTVRSGDHLRETDKLIF.

Details on this clone: A read error likely explains why the TCRdb protein, taken from a much larger clone, differs from this DNA's translation at residue 6; the protein shown is translated from the DNA. This sequence joins TRDV2 and TRDJ1, with D tentatively TRDD2 or TRDD3 (5 bases each). V shed 1 base and J shed 2 bases, with 22 bases lying between them. The CDR3 extends over 18 amino acids. Germline V gives CDR1 GEAIGNYY, CDR2 EKD. CDR3 nucleotide sequence: TGTGCCTGTGACACGATGGATAACCAACCTACATATACCGATAAACTCATCTTT. This codes for CACDTMDNQPTYTDKLIF.

This clone has a handful of counts. TCRdb assigns this DNA the protein of a much larger clone, which departs from its translation at residue 4; this likely reflects a read error, and the protein shown comes from translating the DNA. This chain uses TRDV2 with TRDJ1; possibly TRDD3 for D (6 bases). This CDR3 has 17 residues. Germline assignment: CDR1 GEAIGNYY and CDR2 EKD. V lost 5 bases and J lost 5, with 26 bases in between. CDR3 residues: CACVTISWGLTGDKLIF. Here the CDR3 DNA reads TGTGCCTGTGTCACGATCTCCTGGGGCCTCACGGGGGATAAACTCATCTTT.

As for this clone: This sequence is one base from a far larger clone and is likely a read error. The rearrangement links TRDV2 to TRDJ1, with TRDD3 matching 13 bases. The V gene's germline CDR1 is GEAIGNYY and CDR2 EKD. V gave up 5 bases and J gave up 1 base; unmatched junction bases: 9. CDR3 length equals 17 residues. The CDR3 protein is CACGPVLGDTRTDKLIF. The CDR3, as DNA: TGTGCCTGTGGCCCAGTACTGGGGGATACGCGCACCGATAAACTCATCTTT.

This clone was counted only a few times. This rearrangement joins TRDV2 to TRDJ1, with 7 nucleotides matching TRDD3. The CDR3 length is 15 residues. Germline assignment: CDR1 GEAIGNYY and CDR2 EKD. After removal of 3 bases from V and 0 bases from J, the junction contained 6 bases not matched to a gene. CDR3 protein: CACDLGASHTDKLIF. CDR3 DNA: TGTGCCTGTGACCTGGGGGCCTCGCACACCGATAAACTCATCTTT.

This clone has a handful of counts. A much larger clone lies one base from this, so it may be a read error. Other nucleotide sequences in the sample specify the same CDR3. The V gene is TRDV2, the J gene TRDJ3; 8 bases agree with TRDD3. Germline V gene sequence: CDR1 GEAIGNYY, CDR2 EKD. The CDR3 contains 20 residues. CDR3 sequence: CACDTSWGYPSSWDTRQMFF. The CDR3 DNA sequence: TGTGCCTGCGACACCTCCTGGGGATACCCCAGCTCCTGGGACACCCGACAGATGTTTTTC.

This clone is labeled medium-sized. Other DNA sequences in this sample translate to the same CDR3. The rearrangement joins TRDV2 to TRDJ1; 9 bases line up with TRDD3. V was pared by 2 bases and J by 0 bases, with 12 bases of the junction left unmatched. From germline, CDR1 is GEAIGNYY and CDR2 EKD. The CDR3 spans 18 residues. The CDR3 loop is CACDKLRGDTRYTDKLIF. The DNA of the CDR3 is TGTGCCTGTGACAAGCTCCGGGGGGATACAAGGTACACCGATAAACTCATCTTT.

To note about this clone: This DNA translates differently at residue 7 from the TCRdb protein, which is that of a much larger clone; a read error is likely, and the protein shown is the DNA's own translation. The chain combines TRDV2 with TRDJ1; 13 nucleotides line up with TRDD3. Trimming took 0 bases from V and 2 from J; bases not matched to a gene: 11. Germline CDR1 is GEAIGNYY and CDR2 is EKD. The CDR3 spans 19 residues. The CDR3 bases are TGTGCCTGTGACACCGTGACTGGGGGATACGCCCGGGTAACCGATAAACTCATCTTT. As protein: CACDTVTGGYARVTDKLIF.

Relative to its sample, this clone is medium-sized (0.01 to 0.1%). This same CDR3 is encoded by further DNA sequences in the sample. The rearrangement joins TRDV2 to TRDJ1, with D possibly matching TRDD3 (6 bases). The CDR3 extends over 16 amino acids. V lost 0 bases and J 0 bases, leaving 13 bases between the germline ends. The germline CDR1 and CDR2 sequences are GEAIGNYY and EKD. The CDR3 spells CACDTPWGLYTDKLIF. DNA for the CDR3: TGTGCCTGTGACACCCCCTGGGGCTTATACACCGATAAACTCATCTTT.

Comments on this clone: For this DNA, TCRdb reports the protein of a much larger clone, which diverges at residue 5, most likely from a read error; the protein presented here is translated directly from the DNA. This chain connects TRDV2 to TRDJ1; 11 positions agree with TRDD3. Germline-derived CDR1 and CDR2 are GEAIGNYY and EKD. This CDR3 region has 15 residues. V trimming: 3 bases; J trimming: 4 bases; junction bases outside the gene matches: 6. The CDR3 reads CACDPWGIQSDKLIF. The CDR3 bases are TGTGCCTGTGACCCCTGGGGGATACAAAGCGATAAACTCATCTTT.